Sequencing of this T cell receptor beta chain was carried out in a study of T cell changes during pregnancy in multiple sclerosis (dated by TCRdb to the late 2010s). The study in broad terms: The study examined how the T cell repertoire changed over the course of pregnancy in women with multiple sclerosis.

Receptors were amplified or captured by the immunoSEQ multiplex PCR assay. The table was pulled from immuneACCESS by TCRdb, which kept in-frame rearrangements only. Such tables lose some clones; where checked, under half of the loss comes from unresolved V genes, and the rest has no known cause. This sample gives roughly 56,000 clones in total; about 90% of them show up just once. Jointly, the top ten make up 0.49% of the sample. Turning to this clone: Its antigen remains unidentified. The sample holds no much larger clone one base away, and base qualities are not on file.

The CDR3 spans 15 residues, from the cysteine through the phenylalanine. The sequence is cut down to CDR3 DNA, 45 bases in frame from base 1. The V end gives up 2 bases and the J end 6 bases, leaving 8 bases in the junction not matched to a gene. The germline V gene (reference sequence) gives CDR1 as SGHKS and CDR2 as YYEKEE. Source: CD4+ T cells from peripheral blood mononuclear cells, taken after pregnancy. The chain is encoded by TRBV5-5 joined to TRBJ2-4, with 7 bases in between that match TRBD1. This clonotype was sampled from a female donor in good health, enrolled as a control in a pregnancy study. The DNA is TGTGCCAGCAGCTTTACAGGGGCGGGTGGAAACATTCAGTACTTC. It encodes CASSFTGAGGNIQYF.